This section outlines one T cell receptor (beta chain) sequence together with its context. The junction does not match germline at one end; this may be a read error. For every donor, a draw yielded around 9.4 milliliters of peripheral blood. Using a J-beta primer mix together with a sample-barcoded 5' primer, a second PCR was run for roughly 7 to 11 cycles. MiXCR, run by TCRdb on the 5' RACE reads, gives a single entry per CDR3 protein. This repertoire shows about 1.5 million distinct CDR3 sequences, less than 45% found once; its top ten account for about 3.8%. These data come from a study of blood T cells in healthy people across ages. Germline V gene sequence: CDR1 SGHTA, CDR2 FQGNSA. The CDR3 is 16 residues long.

The source is a young woman in good health. Sequencing was performed on blood. The gene calls are TRBV7-2 and TRBJ1-6, with a possible D match to TRBD1 (6 bases). DNA for the CDR3: TGTGCCAGCAGCTTAACGGCAACAGGGCATAATTCACCCCCCCACTTT. Residues: CASSLTATGHNSPPHF.